This is a list of T cell receptor beta chains from one sample in a study of regulatory T cells in long-lasting Graves disease. Each CDR3 protein is one row after TCRdb ran MiXCR on the multiplex PCR reads. The sample holds a few hundred thousand distinct CDR3 sequences, less than 15% seen once. The sample was also reused in another study, on T cells in Graves' hyperthyroidism and ophthalmopathy.

The sample consisted of peripheral blood mononuclear cells (PBMCs), taken at new diagnosis, from a patient treated with antithyroid drugs. Every receptor here comes from a woman aged 50 to 65 with Graves disease. Each CDR3 is given with its conserved first and last residue. The order of the fields is J gene, D gene, V gene, clone size, CDR3 protein, CDR3 DNA. A D gene is named only where the DNA matches it firmly. Size values are once, few and many counts, or a class for expanded clones, and some rows have none.

j_call: TRBJ1-1
d_call: -
v_call: TRBV3-1
clone_size: many
cdr3_aa: CASSLTDKNTEAFF
cdr3_nt: TGTGCCAGCAGCCTAACGGACAAGAACACTGAAGCTTTCTTT

j_call: TRBJ1-1
d_call: -
v_call: TRBV13
clone_size: many
cdr3_aa: CASSPRVRPNTEAFF
cdr3_nt: TGTGCCAGCAGCCCCCGGGTCCGACCGAACACTGAAGCTTTCTTT

j_call: TRBJ2-5
d_call: TRBD2
v_call: TRBV5-4
clone_size: -
cdr3_aa: CASSLETTQGLGRTQYF
cdr3_nt: TGTGCCAGCAGCTTGGAAACTACCCAGGGACTAGGGAGGACCCAGTACTTC

j_call: TRBJ2-3
d_call: TRBD1
v_call: TRBV19
clone_size: -
cdr3_aa: CASSSGTGRTDTQYF
cdr3_nt: TGTGCCAGTAGCTCCGGGACAGGGAGGACAGATACGCAGTATTTT

j_call: TRBJ1-1
d_call: -
v_call: TRBV28
clone_size: many
cdr3_aa: CASRREAPNTEAFF
cdr3_nt: TGTGCCAGCAGGCGGGAGGCCCCGAACACTGAAGCTTTCTTT

j_call: TRBJ2-6
d_call: -
v_call: TRBV5-1
clone_size: few
cdr3_aa: CASSFEEKTGANVLTF
cdr3_nt: TGCGCCAGCAGCTTCGAAGAAAAGACTGGGGCCAACGTCCTGACTTTC

j_call: TRBJ2-7
d_call: -
v_call: TRBV29-1
clone_size: many
cdr3_aa: CSVEAVQGRSSYEQYF
cdr3_nt: TGCAGCGTTGAAGCGGTCCAGGGCCGAAGCTCCTACGAGCAGTACTTC

j_call: TRBJ2-7
d_call: TRBD1
v_call: TRBV19
clone_size: few
cdr3_aa: CASSFFGGQGDSYEQYF
cdr3_nt: TGTGCCAGTAGTTTTTTCGGAGGACAGGGGGACTCCTACGAGCAGTACTTC

j_call: TRBJ1-5
d_call: TRBD1
v_call: TRBV6-1
clone_size: few
cdr3_aa: CASSAWTGDNQPQHF
cdr3_nt: TGTGCCAGCAGTGCCTGGACAGGTGATAATCAGCCCCAGCATTTT

j_call: TRBJ2-1
d_call: TRBD2
v_call: TRBV28
clone_size: many
cdr3_aa: CASSLGLAGTASVF
cdr3_nt: TGTGCCAGCAGTTTAGGGCTAGCGGGGACCGCCTCCGTCTTC

j_call: TRBJ1-2
d_call: -
v_call: TRBV20-1
clone_size: -
cdr3_aa: CSANRGNYGYTF
cdr3_nt: TGCAGTGCTAATAGGGGGAACTATGGCTACACCTTC

j_call: TRBJ2-1
d_call: TRBD2
v_call: TRBV5-1
clone_size: many
cdr3_aa: CASGILAGTNNEQFF
cdr3_nt: TGCGCCAGCGGAATCCTAGCGGGGACCAACAATGAGCAGTTCTTC

j_call: TRBJ2-7
d_call: -
v_call: TRBV6-1
clone_size: many
cdr3_aa: CASSGQGSLYEQYF
cdr3_nt: TGTGCCAGCAGCGGACAAGGCTCCCTCTACGAGCAGTACTTC

j_call: TRBJ2-1
d_call: TRBD2
v_call: TRBV28
clone_size: many
cdr3_aa: CASSLWSSGSSYNEQFF
cdr3_nt: TGTGCCAGCAGTTTATGGTCTAGCGGAAGCTCCTACAATGAGCAGTTCTTC

j_call: TRBJ2-5
d_call: -
v_call: TRBV6-2/TRBV6-3
clone_size: many
cdr3_aa: CASSESSAAGWSETQYF
cdr3_nt: TGTGCCAGCAGTGAATCTTCGGCGGCAGGATGGTCAGAGACCCAGTACTTC

j_call: TRBJ2-7
d_call: TRBD1
v_call: TRBV20-1
clone_size: many
cdr3_aa: CSARPPRQGFEQYF
cdr3_nt: TGCAGTGCTAGACCACCACGACAGGGCTTCGAGCAGTACTTC

j_call: TRBJ2-1
d_call: TRBD2
v_call: TRBV27
clone_size: few
cdr3_aa: CASSLWTSGLNEQFF
cdr3_nt: TGTGCCAGCAGTCTCTGGACTAGCGGCCTCAATGAGCAGTTCTTC

j_call: TRBJ2-3
d_call: TRBD2
v_call: TRBV20-1
clone_size: many
cdr3_aa: CSASVREGRVDTQYF
cdr3_nt: TGCAGTGCTAGTGTCCGGGAGGGCCGCGTGGATACGCAGTATTTT

j_call: TRBJ2-7
d_call: -
v_call: TRBV28
clone_size: -
cdr3_aa: CASSQGRASYNEQYF
cdr3_nt: TGTGCCAGCAGTCAGGGGCGGGCATCGTACAATGAGCAGTACTTC

j_call: TRBJ2-5
d_call: -
v_call: TRBV7-6
clone_size: many
cdr3_aa: CASSSGGTDPWAQYF
cdr3_nt: TGTGCCAGCAGCTCCGGAGGGACAGATCCGTGGGCCCAGTACTTC

j_call: TRBJ2-5
d_call: -
v_call: TRBV3-1
clone_size: many
cdr3_aa: CASSQDLSTQETQYF
cdr3_nt: TGTGCCAGCAGCCAAGATCTAAGCACCCAAGAGACCCAGTACTTC

j_call: TRBJ2-3
d_call: -
v_call: TRBV29-1
clone_size: -
cdr3_aa: CSAGVGVSTDTQYF
cdr3_nt: TGCAGCGCCGGCGTGGGGGTATCCACAGATACGCAGTATTTT

j_call: TRBJ1-5
d_call: -
v_call: TRBV6-1
clone_size: -
cdr3_aa: CATRRGAAQPQHF
cdr3_nt: TGTGCCACCCGGAGGGGCGCGGCTCAGCCCCAGCATTTT

j_call: TRBJ2-2
d_call: TRBD2
v_call: TRBV5-4
clone_size: many
cdr3_aa: CASSLGTSRTGELFF
cdr3_nt: TGTGCCAGCAGCTTGGGGACTAGCCGAACCGGGGAGCTGTTTTTT

j_call: TRBJ2-7
d_call: TRBD2
v_call: TRBV11-2
clone_size: many
cdr3_aa: CASSFGEGGDEQYF
cdr3_nt: TGTGCCAGCAGCTTCGGGGAGGGAGGTGACGAGCAGTACTTC

j_call: TRBJ2-7
d_call: -
v_call: TRBV5-1
clone_size: -
cdr3_aa: CASSLIILGSDEQYF
cdr3_nt: TGCGCCAGCAGCTTGATTATTTTGGGGTCGGACGAGCAGTACTTC

j_call: TRBJ1-1
d_call: -
v_call: TRBV3-1
clone_size: few
cdr3_aa: CASSIPGSDTEAFF
cdr3_nt: TGTGCCAGCAGCATTCCGGGGTCGGACACTGAAGCTTTCTTT

j_call: TRBJ1-1
d_call: -
v_call: TRBV7-8
clone_size: many
cdr3_aa: CASSLGPLGLGAEAFF
cdr3_nt: TGTGCCAGCAGCTTAGGGCCTTTGGGGTTGGGCGCTGAAGCTTTCTTT

j_call: TRBJ1-2
d_call: -
v_call: TRBV12-3/TRBV12-4
clone_size: many
cdr3_aa: CASSLLTVANYGYTF
cdr3_nt: TGTGCCAGCAGTTTATTGACAGTAGCTAACTATGGCTACACCTTC

j_call: TRBJ2-7
d_call: -
v_call: TRBV7-2
clone_size: -
cdr3_aa: CASSLNTLSYEQYF
cdr3_nt: TGTGCCAGCAGCTTGAATACGTTGTCCTACGAGCAGTACTTC

j_call: TRBJ2-4
d_call: -
v_call: TRBV30
clone_size: -
cdr3_aa: CAWSRGGGLAKNIQYF
cdr3_nt: TGTGCCTGGAGTCGGGGCGGGGGCCTAGCCAAAAACATTCAGTACTTC

j_call: TRBJ1-4
d_call: TRBD1
v_call: TRBV3-1
clone_size: -
cdr3_aa: CASSLRDRETTNEKLFF
cdr3_nt: TGTGCCAGCAGCCTACGGGACAGGGAGACAACTAATGAAAAACTGTTTTTT

j_call: TRBJ2-7
d_call: -
v_call: TRBV30
clone_size: many
cdr3_aa: CAWSARLEQYF
cdr3_nt: TGTGCCTGGAGCGCCCGACTAGAGCAGTACTTC

j_call: TRBJ2-3
d_call: TRBD2
v_call: TRBV3-1
clone_size: -
cdr3_aa: CASSQEGRTSGPSEYF
cdr3_nt: TGTGCCAGCAGCCAAGAAGGGCGGACTAGCGGGCCCAGCGAGTATTTT

j_call: TRBJ1-1
d_call: -
v_call: TRBV3-1
clone_size: many
cdr3_aa: CASSRPRASEAFF
cdr3_nt: TGTGCCAGCAGCCGGCCGAGGGCCTCTGAAGCTTTCTTT

j_call: TRBJ2-2
d_call: TRBD2
v_call: TRBV5-8
clone_size: -
cdr3_aa: CASSSSGRAVDTGELFF
cdr3_nt: TGTGCCAGCAGCTCTAGCGGGAGGGCCGTCGACACCGGGGAGCTGTTTTTT

j_call: TRBJ2-7
d_call: -
v_call: TRBV28
clone_size: once
cdr3_aa: CASSFVGGHKQYF
cdr3_nt: TGTGCCAGCAGTTTTGTGGGGGGGCATAAGCAGTACTTC

j_call: TRBJ2-3
d_call: -
v_call: TRBV7-2
clone_size: many
cdr3_aa: CASSLADHNTDTQYF
cdr3_nt: TGTGCCAGCAGCTTAGCGGATCATAACACAGATACGCAGTATTTT

j_call: TRBJ1-2
d_call: -
v_call: TRBV18
clone_size: many
cdr3_aa: CASSPGRNYGYTF
cdr3_nt: TGTGCCAGCTCACCAGGCAGAAACTATGGCTACACCTTC

j_call: TRBJ2-7
d_call: TRBD1
v_call: TRBV9
clone_size: many
cdr3_aa: CASSRAGTGGSYEQYF
cdr3_nt: TGTGCCAGCAGCCGCGCCGGGACAGGGGGCTCCTACGAGCAGTACTTC

j_call: TRBJ2-2
d_call: TRBD1
v_call: TRBV7-9
clone_size: many
cdr3_aa: CASSSTGTGGSGELFF
cdr3_nt: TGTGCCAGCAGCTCGACCGGGACAGGGGGCTCCGGGGAGCTGTTTTTT

j_call: TRBJ2-7
d_call: -
v_call: TRBV20-1
clone_size: many
cdr3_aa: CSARSGLRSYEQYF
cdr3_nt: TGCAGTGCTAGATCGGGACTGCGCTCCTACGAGCAGTACTTC

j_call: TRBJ2-7
d_call: -
v_call: TRBV19
clone_size: -
cdr3_aa: CASSISAGVPYEQYF
cdr3_nt: TGTGCCAGTAGTATTTCGGCAGGGGTACCCTACGAGCAGTACTTC

j_call: TRBJ2-1
d_call: -
v_call: TRBV5-1
clone_size: once
cdr3_aa: CASPHPRQGTGSYNEQFF
cdr3_nt: TGCGCCAGCCCCCACCCTCGGCAGGGCACTGGGTCCTACAATGAGCAGTTCTTC

j_call: TRBJ2-5
d_call: TRBD1
v_call: TRBV2
clone_size: -
cdr3_aa: CASSATGGQTQYF
cdr3_nt: TGTGCCAGCAGTGCAACAGGGGGCCAGACCCAGTACTTC

j_call: TRBJ2-1
d_call: TRBD2
v_call: TRBV7-2
clone_size: many
cdr3_aa: CASSRTLAGEQFF
cdr3_nt: TGTGCCAGCAGCCGGACCCTAGCGGGTGAGCAGTTCTTC

j_call: TRBJ2-1
d_call: -
v_call: TRBV12-3/TRBV12-4
clone_size: many
cdr3_aa: CASRGPRFEQFF
cdr3_nt: TGTGCCAGCAGGGGACCAAGGTTTGAGCAGTTCTTC

j_call: TRBJ1-3
d_call: TRBD1
v_call: TRBV29-1
clone_size: -
cdr3_aa: CSVEGPGGGNTIYF
cdr3_nt: TGCAGCGTTGAAGGCCCAGGGGGAGGAAACACCATATATTTT

j_call: TRBJ2-4
d_call: TRBD2
v_call: TRBV19
clone_size: -
cdr3_aa: CASSRADLAGVNIQYF
cdr3_nt: TGTGCCAGTAGTAGGGCCGACCTAGCGGGAGTAAACATTCAGTACTTC